Following are 28 T cell receptor beta chains from one sample sequenced in a study of shared clonotypes between healthy human individuals. Naive CD8 cells, CD45RO-negative and positively selected for CCR7, excluded terminally differentiated effector memory CD45RA+ cells. Some clones are missing from TCRdb's copy, which holds only in-frame ones; the method was immunoSEQ multiplex PCR. The sample shows hundreds of thousands of clones, around 93% of them seen only once. Specimen: naive CD8+ T cells sorted from blood. These receptors all stem from a man younger than 45 in good health.

This rearrangement joins TRBV15 to TRBJ2-3, with no clear D. Germline V gene sequence: CDR1 LNHNV, CDR2 YYDKDF (reference sequence). The CDR3 spans 13 residues. V lost 1 base and J lost 6, with 8 bases in between. CDR3 coding DNA: TGTGCCACCAGCAGAGTTACCGTCGATACGCAGTATTTT. Translating it yields CATSRVTVDTQYF.

The chain links TRBV18 to TRBJ1-2; no reliable D call. Trimming removed 3 bases from V and 8 bases from J, with 13 bases in between. The CDR3 totals 13 residues. Germline CDR1 is KGHSH and CDR2 is LQKENI. DNA of the CDR3: TGTGCCAGCTCACCCCCTGCACTCTGGGGCTACACCTTC. Amino acid sequence: CASSPPALWGYTF.

About this clone: At one end, the junction sequence differs from germline, possibly due to a read error. The chain links TRBV27 to TRBJ2-7, with 11 bases lining up with TRBD2. The CDR3 contains 15 residues. Germline assignment: CDR1 MNHEY and CDR2 SMNVEV (reference sequence). CDR3 coding DNA: TGTGCCAGTTTTGGGCACACGACTAGCGGGACCCTCGGACTCTTC. Its translation is CASFGHTTSGTLGLF.

This chain connects TRBV28 to TRBJ2-3; 8 positions agree with TRBD2. Germline V lookup: CDR1 MDHEN, CDR2 SYDVKM. Unmatched junction bases numbered 8, after V lost 6 bases and J lost 6 bases. CDR3 length: 14 amino acids. The CDR3 protein is CASSNQRERDTQYF. The CDR3 nucleotides are TGTGCCAGCAGCAACCAGCGGGAGCGGGATACGCAGTATTTT.

The J gene is TRBJ2-7, the V gene TRBV2; the match to TRBD2 covers 10 bases. Germline-derived CDR1 and CDR2 are SNHLY and FYNNEI. The CDR3 has 15 residues. V shed 3 bases, J shed 1 base, and the junction held 3 bases outside the gene matches. CDR3 residues: CASSDLTSGSYEQYF. The CDR3 DNA sequence: TGTGCCAGCAGTGATCTGACTAGCGGGTCCTACGAGCAGTACTTC.

In its sample, this clone was seen a few times. The rearrangement uses TRBV5-1 and TRBJ1-5; D is unresolved. Germline lookup yields CDR1 SGHRS and CDR2 YFSETQ. The germline V and J ends were trimmed by 3 bases and 3 bases, with 7 bases remaining between them. This CDR3 contains 13 residues. The CDR3 DNA reads as TGCGCCAGCAGCTGGGGAATCAATCAGCCCCAGCATTTT. This codes for CASSWGINQPQHF.

V is TRBV29-1 and J is TRBJ2-3, with 13 bases matching TRBD2. Germline values: CDR1 SQVTM, CDR2 ANQGSEA. The CDR3 runs to 17 residues. J was trimmed by 2 bases and V by 3 bases; bases with no gene match: 8. As DNA, the CDR3 is TGCAGCGTTGATGGAGCGGGACTAGCGGGGCCCACAGATACGCAGTATTTT. Protein sequence: CSVDGAGLAGPTDTQYF.

On this clone: Other DNA sequences of this sample code for an identical CDR3. The J gene is TRBJ2-7, the V gene TRBV27; D may correspond to TRBD1 or TRBD2 (5 bases each). CDR3 size: 13 residues. Trimming removed 5 bases at V and 6 bases at J, with 14 bases between. CDR1 is MNHEY and CDR2 is SMNVEV in the germline V gene (reference sequence). The CDR3 here is CASSLGTSGEQYF. The CDR3 region has the DNA TGTGCCAGCAGTCTAGGGACCTCGGGCGAGCAGTACTTC.

This chain links TRBV15 with TRBJ1-3, with D uncertain. Per the germline V gene, CDR1 is LNHNV and CDR2 is YYDKDF (reference sequence). This CDR3 comprises 14 residues. Trimming shortened V by 3 bases and J by 3 bases, and 9 bases separated the two germline ends. The CDR3 sequence: CATSSMGLGNTIYF. The CDR3 DNA follows: TGTGCCACCAGCAGTATGGGTCTTGGAAACACCATATATTTT.

Comments on this clone: At one of its ends the junction is not consistent with the germline gene, which may arise from a read error. CDR3: CASSPQYGLAGGPGSFEQYF. The DNA for the CDR3 is TGCGCCAGCAGCCCACAATACGGACTAGCGGGAGGGCCAGGTTCCTTCGAGCAGTACTTC. The chain uses TRBV5-1 and TRBJ2-7, with 15 nucleotides matching TRBD2. The germline V gene encodes CDR1 SGHRS and CDR2 YFSETQ. The CDR3 loop spans 20 amino acids.

The V gene is TRBV29-1, the J gene TRBJ2-7, with D possibly being TRBD1 (5 bases). Trimming took 4 bases from V and 3 from J, leaving 13 bases between them. Germline CDR1 is SQVTM and CDR2 is ANQGSEA. The CDR3 is made up of 13 amino acids. The CDR3 DNA is TGCAGCGTTGTGGACACCGGTCGCTACGAGCAGTACTTC. Protein: CSVVDTGRYEQYF.

V and J are TRBV21-1 and TRBJ2-3; the table's D call, TRBD1, was not checked against the DNA. TRBV21-1 is tagged as a pseudogene. This CDR3 comprises 12 residues. The CDR3 nucleotides read TGTGCCGGGGACAGGTACACAGATACGCAGTATTTT. Translation: CAGDRYTDTQYF.

The rearrangement joins TRBV2 to TRBJ2-1; D uncertain. The V gene lost 7 bases and the J gene lost 8 bases, with 18 bases spanning the gap. The CDR3 loop spans 14 amino acids. The germline gives CDR1 SNHLY, CDR2 FYNNEI. CDR3 residues: CASKEMGSLDEQFF. Written as DNA, the CDR3 is TGTGCCAGCAAGGAAATGGGTAGTTTGGATGAGCAGTTCTTC. The whole variable domain, filled in from reference TRBV2 and TRBJ2-1, reads EPEVTQTPSHQVTQMGQEVILRCVPISNHLYFYWYRQILGQKVEFLVSFYNNEISEKSEIFDDQFSVERPDGSNFTLKIRSTKLEDSAMYFCASKEMGSLDEQFFGPGTRLTVL.

The chain couples TRBV13 to TRBJ2-2, with D possibly matching TRBD2 (6 bases). CDR1 is PRHDT and CDR2 is FYEKMQ in the germline V gene (reference sequence). V shed 0 bases and J shed 1 base, with 12 bases lying between them. This CDR3 has 17 amino acids. The CDR3: CASSLGPGGGNTGELFF. The CDR3 DNA sequence: TGTGCCAGCAGCTTAGGCCCCGGGGGAGGGAACACCGGGGAGCTGTTTTTT.

CDR3 in DNA: TGTGCCAGCAGCCCTGGTGCTAGCGGGGAAGCCGGAGAGACCCAGTACTTC. Translation gives CASSPGASGEAGETQYF. The chain joins TRBV7-8 to TRBJ2-5, with 9 nucleotides matching TRBD2. Trimming at V came to 5 bases and at J to 4 bases, leaving 14 bases not matched to a gene. Germline CDR1 and CDR2: SGHVS and FQNEAQ. The CDR3 is made up of 17 amino acids.

The V call is TRBV10-1, the J call TRBJ2-7; D may be TRBD2 (6 bases). Germline loops: CDR1 WNHNN, CDR2 SYGVQD (reference sequence). The CDR3 covers 14 residues. The ends were cut back, 3 bases at V and 2 bases at J, with 11 bases in the middle. The CDR3 loop reads CASSDNSGAYEQYF. CDR3 nucleotides: TGCGCCAGCAGTGATAATAGCGGAGCCTACGAGCAGTACTTC.

The chain carries TRBV2 and TRBJ2-7, with D possibly TRBD2 on 5 matching bases. This CDR3 has 11 residues. Per germline, CDR1 SNHLY and CDR2 FYNNEI. V was cut by 8 bases and J by 2 bases, with 7 bases left in between. The DNA of the CDR3 is TGTGCCAGCGACGGGACCTACGAGCAGTACTTC. This gives the protein CASDGTYEQYF.

This clone is a singleton in its sample. The chain joins TRBV6-6 to TRBJ2-5, with D unclear. With 2 bases removed from V and 4 bases from J, the gap between germline ends came to 8 bases. Germline CDR1 MNHNY, CDR2 SVGAGI (reference sequence). The CDR3 totals 13 residues. Here the CDR3 reads CASSYIAGETQYF. The CDR3 nucleotides are TGTGCCAGCAGTTACATAGCAGGAGAGACCCAGTACTTC.

The chain combines TRBV7-9 with TRBJ1-2; D not certain. Trimming took 5 bases from V and 5 from J, leaving 24 bases between them. Germline V lookup: CDR1 SEHNR, CDR2 FQNEAQ (reference sequence). The CDR3 is 17 amino acids. The DNA of the CDR3 is TGTGCCAGCAGCCCACTTTTTGATCAGGTTGATCGTTATGGCTACACCTTC. This codes for CASSPLFDQVDRYGYTF.

V and J are TRBV4-3 and TRBJ2-1; unclear D gene. Looked up from germline, CDR1 is LGHNA and CDR2 is YSLEER. The CDR3 totals 15 residues. Trimming took off 4 bases at V and 5 bases at J, with 15 bases between the two ends. The CDR3 DNA sequence: TGCGCCAGCAGCCCCTTAGACAAGTTGGACAATGAGCAGTTCTTC. The encoded protein is CASSPLDKLDNEQFF.

Turning to this clone: Other nucleotide sequences in the sample specify the same CDR3. The gene calls are TRBV9 and TRBJ2-1; no reliable D call. The germline V and J ends were trimmed by 3 bases and 9 bases, with 4 bases remaining between them. CDR3 length: 10 amino acids. In germline, CDR1 is SGDLS, CDR2 YYNGEE. The CDR3 region has the DNA TGTGCCAGCAGCGGGGGTGAGCAGTTCTTC. Translated, it gives CASSGGEQFF.

This chain links TRBV4-3 with TRBJ2-1; D unresolved. The CDR3 contains 16 residues. Germline V CDR1 and CDR2: LGHNA, YSLEER. The ends were cut back, 0 bases at V and 4 bases at J, with 13 bases in the middle. CDR3 amino acids: CASSQDSAGDYNEQFF. CDR3 nucleotide sequence: TGCGCCAGCAGCCAAGATTCGGCAGGAGATTACAATGAGCAGTTCTTC.

The V gene is TRBV27, the J gene TRBJ1-5; a weak D match, TRBD1 (6 bases). The CDR3 consists of 14 residues. Trimming cost V 2 bases and J 3 bases, with 8 bases left between them. Germline CDR1 is MNHEY and CDR2 is SMNVEV (reference sequence). The CDR3: CASSLGDNNQPQHF. The CDR3, as DNA: TGTGCCAGCAGTTTAGGGGACAACAATCAGCCCCAGCATTTT.

This clone was recorded only once. V and J are TRBV10-3 and TRBJ2-1, with TRBD1 matching over 7 bases. Germline-derived CDR1 and CDR2 are ENHRY and SYGVKD. The CDR3 loop spans 14 amino acids. V lost 10 bases and J lost 5; bases outside the gene matches: 11. In nucleotides, the CDR3 is TGTGCCACCTCGACAGGGACCCGAAACAATGAGCAGTTCTTC. Encoded protein: CATSTGTRNNEQFF.

The rearrangement links TRBV2 to TRBJ2-7; D could derive from TRBD1 or TRBD2 (6 bases each). This CDR3 comprises 15 residues. Looked up from germline, CDR1 is SNHLY and CDR2 is FYNNEI. V was pared by 2 bases and J by 5 bases, with 16 bases between. CDR3 coding DNA: TGTGCCAGCAGTGAAACGCGGGACAAGCGGCACGAGCAGTACTTC. As protein: CASSETRDKRHEQYF.

The rearrangement joins TRBV6-6 to TRBJ1-5; TRBD1 might be the D (6 bases). Looked up from germline, CDR1 is MNHNY and CDR2 is SVGAGI (reference sequence). This CDR3 is built from 15 residues. V gave up 11 bases and J gave up 2 bases, with 19 bases separating them. For the CDR3, the DNA is TGTGCCTGCTCAGAAATGGGGGCCGGCAATCAGCCCCAGCATTTT. Protein: CACSEMGAGNQPQHF.

Regarding this clone: A read error is likely here: a far larger clone is one base away. The chain employs TRBV6-4 and TRBJ2-3, with 11 bases that match TRBD2. In germline, CDR1 is MRHNA, CDR2 SNTAGT. This CDR3 has 15 residues. The CDR3 nucleotides read TGTGCCGGCAGTAGGACTAGCGGGAGCACAGATACGCAGTATTTT. This sequence encodes CAGSRTSGSTDTQYF.

V and J are TRBV7-9 and TRBJ2-3; possibly TRBD1 for D (7 bases). This CDR3 comprises 17 residues. Trimming cost V 4 bases and J 5 bases, with 22 bases left between them. Germline CDR1 reads SEHNR; CDR2 reads FQNEAQ (reference sequence). The CDR3 coding sequence is TGTGCCAGCAGCTCGAGCACACAGGGGACTCACGAAGATACGCAGTATTTT. Translation: CASSSSTQGTHEDTQYF.